This TCR beta chain was captured by sequencing in a study of T cells expressing NK-cell markers. Whole-study context: Investigators obtained TCR beta repertoires from sorted CD3+CD56+NKG2C+, CD3+CD56+NKG2C- and CD3+CD56-NKG2C+ T cells.

CDR1 is ENHRY, CDR2 SYGVKD, per germline. CDR3 length: 15 residues. Researchers built TCR beta cDNA using 5'RACE template switching with UMIs. TCRdb reprocessed the 5' RACE reads; each CDR3 protein has one entry and no DNA is given. This repertoire includes some 600,000 distinct CDR3 sequences. The receptor was isolated from a man aged 18 to 29 in good health. This chain links TRBV10-3 with TRBJ1-3. Sequencing was done on a sample of blood T cells: a sorted CD56 or NKG2C T cell subset, CD4+ or CD8+ T cells, or bulk PBMC T cells (not recorded which). The CDR3 loop is CAISDLGSSGNTIYF.